This TCR beta chain is drawn from a study of cytomegalovirus exposure and HLA in healthy donors. Turning to the study itself: An analysis done earlier identified fewer than 140 million unique TCR beta sequences from approximately 180 million T cells.

The PCR ran on 60 Vbeta and 13 Jbeta primers. As handled by the study authors: Later, an analysis found about 80 million unique TCR beta chains, and 9.5 million to 11 million of these were shared. The assay was immunoSEQ multiplex PCR, and TCRdb's table has in-frame clones only and misses some. V, J and clone size derive from that table, while D and trimming were established from the DNA sequence. The top ten clones hold roughly 6.3% of a sample with 140,000 to 150,000 clones, 79% of them seen once. Sequences were obtained from PBMCs. The sequence came from a woman aged 35 to 49 in good health and CMV-seropositive.

The CDR3 DNA sequence: TGTGCCAGCAGCCAACAGGGTGGTACGCAGTATTTT. It specifies CASSQQGGTQYF. This chain joins TRBV4-2 and TRBJ2-3; a weak D match, TRBD1 (5 bases). The germline gives CDR1 LGHNA, CDR2 YNFKEQ. Trimming pared 2 bases from V and 8 bases from J, leaving 8 bases between. CDR3 length equals 12 residues.